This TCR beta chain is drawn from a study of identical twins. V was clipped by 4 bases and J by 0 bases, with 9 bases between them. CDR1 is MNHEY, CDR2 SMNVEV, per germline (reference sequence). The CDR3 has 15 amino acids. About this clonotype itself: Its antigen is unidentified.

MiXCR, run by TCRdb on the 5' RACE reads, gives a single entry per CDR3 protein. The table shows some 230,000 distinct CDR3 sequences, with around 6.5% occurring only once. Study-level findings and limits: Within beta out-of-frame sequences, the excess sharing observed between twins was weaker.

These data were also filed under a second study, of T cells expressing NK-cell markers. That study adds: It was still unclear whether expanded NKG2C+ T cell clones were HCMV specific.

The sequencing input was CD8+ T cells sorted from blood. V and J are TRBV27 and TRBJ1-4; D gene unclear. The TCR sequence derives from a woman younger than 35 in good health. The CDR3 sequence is CASSSSTATNEKLFF. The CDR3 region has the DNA TGTGCCAGCAGTTCCTCCACTGCAACTAATGAAAAACTGTTTTTT.